The 4 T cell receptor beta chains in this list originate from one sample, sequenced in a study of CD8 T cells in Susac syndrome. cDNA came from approximately 0.5 to 1 ug RNA primed by random hexamers. TCRdb re-analysed the immunoSEQ multiplex PCR reads in MiXCR, keeping a single row per CDR3 protein. Here the sample spans over 150,000 distinct CDR3 sequences, 80% to 95% being singletons. Sequenced input: CD4+ T cells from PBMCs. The receptors were sampled from a human donor with multiple sclerosis.

This chain links TRBV25-1 with TRBJ1-2; TRBD1 matches 7 bases. V lost 1 base to trimming and J lost 4 bases; unmatched junction nucleotides: 6. Germline CDR1 and CDR2: MGHDK and SYGVNS. The CDR3 runs to 15 residues. Here the CDR3 reads CASSESHRGGYGYTF. The DNA for the CDR3 is TGTGCCAGCAGTGAATCCCACAGGGGCGGCTATGGCTACACCTTC.

The V and J genes are TRBV6-6 and TRBJ2-1; D uncertain. Per germline, CDR1 MNHNY and CDR2 SVGAGI (reference sequence). Trimming took off 6 bases at V and 0 bases at J, with 12 bases between the two ends. The CDR3 length is 15 residues. CDR3 DNA: TGTGCCAGCAGGTGGGCACGGAGCTCCTACAATGAGCAGTTCTTC. Its translation is CASRWARSSYNEQFF.

The V gene is TRBV11-1, the J gene TRBJ2-1, with D perhaps TRBD1 (5 bases). Germline V CDR1 and CDR2: SGHAT, FQDESV (reference sequence). The ends were cut back, 1 base at V and 0 bases at J, with 7 bases in the middle. The CDR3 runs to 15 residues. This CDR3 is CASSLVRGSYNEQFF. CDR3 coding DNA: TGTGCCAGCAGCTTAGTAAGGGGCTCCTACAATGAGCAGTTCTTC.

The CDR3 loop reads CSAYVGGIYGYTF. CDR3 in DNA: TGCAGTGCTTACGTTGGGGGGATCTATGGCTACACCTTC. The chain employs TRBV20-1 and TRBJ1-2; D possibly corresponds to TRBD1 (5 bases). V was clipped by 5 bases and J by 4 bases, with 14 bases between them. The CDR3 sequence is 13 residues long. The germline CDR1 and CDR2 sequences are DFQATT and SNEGSKA (reference sequence).